One and the same sample provided the 20 T cell receptor beta chains below, sequenced in a study of sequential checkpoint blockade in melanoma. TCRdb's table, derived via immunoSEQ multiplex PCR, lists solely in-frame clones and lacks some. In the table there are 35,000 to 40,000 clones, over 75% of which are singletons. Treatment: randomized to nivolumab then ipilimumab (arm A) or the reverse (arm B). The material was CD8+ T cells sorted from blood (inferred from file names), obtained from a patient given nivolumab and ipilimumab in sequence. These receptors came from a human donor with melanoma.

V is TRBV9 and J is TRBJ2-7; D is perhaps TRBD2 (7 bases). V was trimmed by 6 bases and J by 5 bases, leaving 18 bases between them. This CDR3 contains 14 residues. Germline V gene sequence: CDR1 SGDLS, CDR2 YYNGEE. The CDR3 region has the DNA TGTGCCAGCACGAGGGGGGGGTCTAGCGACGAGCAGTACTTC. It yields the protein CASTRGGSSDEQYF. Full variable domain (outside the CDR3, taken from reference TRBV9 and TRBJ2-7): DSGVTQTPKHLITATGQRVTLRCSPRSGDLSVYWYQQSLDQGLQFLIQYYNGEERAKGNILERFSAQQFPDLHSELNLSSLELGDSALYFCASTRGGSSDEQYFGPGTRLTVT.

V is TRBV7-3 and J is TRBJ2-7; the D is unclear. V lost 5 bases, J lost 3 bases, and 5 bases lay in between. Germline-derived CDR1 and CDR2 are SGHTA and FQGTGA. This CDR3 comprises 11 residues. The CDR3 here is CASSPYYEQYF. For the CDR3, the DNA is TGTGCCAGCAGCCCCTACTACGAGCAGTACTTC. Variable domain in full (rest from reference TRBV7-3 and TRBJ2-7): GAGVSQTPSNKVTEKGKYVELRCDPISGHTALYWYRQSLGQGPEFLIYFQGTGAADDSGLPNDRFFAVRPEGSVSTLKIQRTERGDSAVYLCASSPYYEQYFGPGTRLTVT.

The chain links TRBV27 to TRBJ2-7; 8 bases map to TRBD2. This CDR3 spans 16 amino acids. Per the germline V gene, CDR1 is MNHEY and CDR2 is SMNVEV (reference sequence). J gave up 0 bases and V 0 bases, and 4 bases lay outside the gene matches. CDR3 DNA sequence: TGTGCCAGCAGTTTATCGATAGCGGGAAGCTCCTACGAGCAGTACTTC. The encoded protein is CASSLSIAGSSYEQYF.

CDR3 coding DNA: TGCGCCAGCAGCCAAGTAAGGGGCTCCTACGAGCAGTACGTC. Amino acids: CASSQVRGSYEQYV. The rearrangement links TRBV4-3 to TRBJ2-7; D may be TRBD1 (5 bases). Germline CDR1 and CDR2: LGHNA and YSLEER. The CDR3 spans 14 residues. V lost 1 base and J lost 0, with 7 bases in between.

The genes are TRBV12-1 and TRBJ2-2; TRBD2 was called by the table and not checked on the DNA. TRBV12-1 is a recognized pseudogene. The CDR3 is 17 amino acids. In DNA, the CDR3 is TGTGCCAGCAGTTACCCCCGTCAGCGGGAGGGCCCCGGGGAGCTGTTTTTT. It is translated as CASSYPRQREGPGELFF.

V usage is TRBV4-2 and J usage is TRBJ1-1; D gene ambiguous. The germline V gene encodes CDR1 LGHNA and CDR2 YNFKEQ. V was shortened by 3 bases and J by 3 bases, with 5 bases between the two germline ends. The CDR3 contains 12 residues. The CDR3 nucleotides are TGTGCCAGCAGCCATCTTTACACTGAAGCTTTCTTT. Protein product: CASSHLYTEAFF.

The chain recombines TRBV7-9 with TRBJ2-6, with D unresolved. V shed 1 base and J shed 0 bases, with 4 bases lying between them. CDR3 length: 15 amino acids. Per germline, CDR1 SEHNR and CDR2 FQNEAQ (reference sequence). The CDR3 DNA follows: TGTGCCAGCAGCTTAGGGAGCTCTGGGGCCAACGTCCTGACTTTC. It specifies CASSLGSSGANVLTF.

The chain links TRBV9 to TRBJ1-2, with D tentatively TRBD1 (5 bases). The CDR3 has 16 residues. V lost 0 bases, J lost 4 bases, and 16 bases lay in between. CDR1 and CDR2 (germline): SGDLS, YYNGEE. Written as DNA, the CDR3 is TGTGCCAGCAGCGTAGAGAAGGACACGCTGGCCTATGGCTACACCTTC. Translated, it gives CASSVEKDTLAYGYTF. Variable domain in full (rest from reference TRBV9 and TRBJ1-2): DSGVTQTPKHLITATGQRVTLRCSPRSGDLSVYWYQQSLDQGLQFLIQYYNGEERAKGNILERFSAQQFPDLHSELNLSSLELGDSALYFCASSVEKDTLAYGYTFGSGTRLTVV.

The chain carries TRBV4-1 and TRBJ1-2; maybe TRBD1 (5 bases). Germline assignment: CDR1 MGHRA and CDR2 YSYEKL. This CDR3 contains 18 residues. Trimming pared 1 base from V and 5 bases from J, leaving 23 bases between. CDR3 loop: CASSQVERGGASRYGYTF. The CDR3 bases are TGCGCCAGCAGCCAAGTGGAGAGAGGTGGGGCCTCTAGGTATGGCTACACCTTC.

The chain recombines TRBV4-1 with TRBJ2-7, with 15 positions matching TRBD2. The CDR3 covers 15 residues. V trimming: 4 bases; J trimming: 4 bases; junction bases outside the gene matches: 2. CDR1 is MGHRA, CDR2 YSYEKL, per germline. This chain's CDR3 is CASSPGLAGGYEQYF. In DNA form, the CDR3 reads TGCGCCAGCAGCCCGGGACTAGCGGGGGGATACGAGCAGTACTTC.

This clone has just one count. The chain combines TRBV5-8 with TRBJ2-7; weak D call: TRBD2 (6 bases). Germline CDR1 is SGHTS and CDR2 is YDEGEE. The CDR3 covers 15 residues. Trimming stripped 5 bases from V and 3 bases from J, with 18 bases between. CDR3 nucleotides: TGTGCCAGCAGTTATCCCGCGGCGGGGTTCTACGAGCAGTACTTC. Its protein is CASSYPAAGFYEQYF.

This clone was counted a few times. The gene calls are TRBV7-9 and TRBJ1-2, with D perhaps matching TRBD1 (5 bases). V shed 5 bases and J shed 5 bases, with 12 bases lying between them. The V gene's germline CDR1 is SEHNR and CDR2 FQNEAQ (reference sequence). This CDR3 has 13 residues. The CDR3 region is CASSQGFGYGYTF. CDR3 coding DNA: TGTGCCAGCAGCCAGGGCTTTGGGTATGGCTACACCTTC.

The chain has TRBV6-5 and TRBJ2-5, with 12 bases fitting TRBD2. The germline V gene encodes CDR1 MNHEY and CDR2 SVGAGI. The J segment lost 1 base and the V segment lost 6 bases, leaving 3 bases of the junction unmatched. The CDR3 consists of 15 residues. The CDR3 nucleotides read TGTGCCAGCAGCCTACTAGCGGGAGGCCAAGAGACCCAGTACTTC. Amino acids: CASSLLAGGQETQYF.

This rearrangement joins TRBV27 to TRBJ1-6, with D tentatively TRBD1 (6 bases). The CDR3 consists of 14 residues. Per germline, CDR1 MNHEY and CDR2 SMNVEV (reference sequence). V lost 9 bases, J lost 0 bases, and 9 bases lay in between. The CDR3 here is CASQGLSYNSPLHF. The CDR3 DNA reads TGTGCCAGTCAGGGGCTCTCCTATAATTCACCCCTCCACTTT.

The rearrangement uses TRBV27 and TRBJ2-3; D is uncertain. Germline V lookup: CDR1 MNHEY, CDR2 SMNVEV (reference sequence). V was trimmed by 3 bases and J by 2 bases, leaving 3 bases between them. This CDR3 comprises 12 residues. As DNA, the CDR3 is TGTGCCAGCAGTTTTAACACAGATACGCAGTATTTT. Its protein product is CASSFNTDTQYF.

The chain is built from TRBV11-2 and TRBJ2-3; 7 positions agree with TRBD2. The CDR3 runs 15 residues. The germline gives CDR1 SGHAT, CDR2 FQNNGV. The V and J ends lost 2 bases and 0 bases, in that order; junction bases with no gene match: 2. The CDR3 bases are TGTGCCAGCAGCTTACTAGCGGCTAGCACAGATACGCAGTATTTT. Translating it yields CASSLLAASTDTQYF.

V usage is TRBV6-5 and J usage is TRBJ1-2, with D perhaps matching TRBD1 (6 bases). The V gene lost 0 bases and the J gene lost 7 bases, with 9 bases spanning the gap. Per germline, CDR1 MNHEY and CDR2 SVGAGI. This CDR3 region has 13 residues. CDR3 bases: TGTGCCAGCAGTTACTCGCAGGGGTTTGGCTACACCTTC. This translates into CASSYSQGFGYTF.

The table lists this clone with a count of one. This rearrangement joins TRBV4-3 to TRBJ2-1, with 10 bases that match TRBD2. CDR1 and CDR2 from the germline V gene are LGHNA and YSLEER. This CDR3 contains 17 residues. Losses at the gene ends were 0 bases for V and 8 bases for J; bases not matched to a gene: 10. CDR3 in amino acids: CASSQDHWTSGPDEQFF. The CDR3 coding sequence is TGCGCCAGCAGCCAAGATCATTGGACTAGCGGTCCCGATGAGCAGTTCTTC.

The V and J genes are TRBV7-6 and TRBJ2-1; D gene uncertain. The CDR3 runs 17 residues. V shed 5 bases and J shed 2 bases, with 19 bases lying between them. The germline V gene has CDR1 SGHVS and CDR2 FNYEAQ. CDR3 sequence reads: CASSPGTTVNPYNEQFF. CDR3 in DNA: TGTGCCAGCAGCCCCGGTACCACAGTAAATCCCTACAATGAGCAGTTCTTC.

The CDR3 loop is CASSVIAGGSYEQYV. The CDR3 bases are TGCGCCAGCAGTGTTATAGCGGGAGGCTCCTACGAGCAGTACGTC. The rearrangement links TRBV10-1 to TRBJ2-7, with 10 bases matching TRBD2. CDR3 size: 15 residues. Looked up from germline, CDR1 is WNHNN and CDR2 is SYGVQD (reference sequence). Trimming at V came to 4 bases and at J to 0 bases, leaving 3 bases not matched to a gene.